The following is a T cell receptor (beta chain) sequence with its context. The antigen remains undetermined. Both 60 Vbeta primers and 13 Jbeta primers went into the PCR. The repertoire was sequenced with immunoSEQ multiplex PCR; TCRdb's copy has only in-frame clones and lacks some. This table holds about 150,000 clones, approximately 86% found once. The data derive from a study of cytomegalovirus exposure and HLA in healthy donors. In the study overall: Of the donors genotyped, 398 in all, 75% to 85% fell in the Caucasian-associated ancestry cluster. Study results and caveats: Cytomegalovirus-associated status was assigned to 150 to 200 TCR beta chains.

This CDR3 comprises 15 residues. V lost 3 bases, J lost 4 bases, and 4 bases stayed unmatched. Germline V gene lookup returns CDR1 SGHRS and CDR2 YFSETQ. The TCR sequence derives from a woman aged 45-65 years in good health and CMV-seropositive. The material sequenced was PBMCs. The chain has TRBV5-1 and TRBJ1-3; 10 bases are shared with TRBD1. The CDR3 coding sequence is TGCGCCAGCAGCTGGTGGACAGGGGGAGGAAACACCATATATTTT. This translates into CASSWWTGGGNTIYF.